This TCR beta chain was identified during a study of shared clonotypes between healthy human individuals. Study-wide context: The study drew on two women and a few men aged 18 to 49 as donors. Study-wide results and limits: Sequencing depth was expected to affect clonotype sharing among donors.

In the case of this clone: As yet, its antigen is unknown.

It was at deep level that the assay was run. Some clones are missing from TCRdb's copy, which holds only in-frame ones; the method was immunoSEQ multiplex PCR. The table records 760,000 or so clones, 96% of them present only once. CD45RO-negative, CCR7-positively selected cells formed the naive CD8 fraction, excluding terminally differentiated effector memory CD45RA+ cells. Only Caucasian adults living in Nashville, Tennessee served as donors. Trimming removed 3 bases at V and 8 bases at J, with 12 bases between. CDR1 is SGDLS, CDR2 YYNGEE, per germline. The CDR3 spans 13 residues. This TCR was sampled from a man aged 25 to 45 in good health. Sequenced sample: naive CD8+ T cells sorted from blood. The rearrangement uses TRBV9 and TRBJ2-1; D assignment may be TRBD1 or TRBD2 (6 bases each). The CDR3 sequence is CASSGRRGDEQFF. DNA for the CDR3: TGTGCCAGCAGCGGCCGGAGGGGGGATGAGCAGTTCTTC.